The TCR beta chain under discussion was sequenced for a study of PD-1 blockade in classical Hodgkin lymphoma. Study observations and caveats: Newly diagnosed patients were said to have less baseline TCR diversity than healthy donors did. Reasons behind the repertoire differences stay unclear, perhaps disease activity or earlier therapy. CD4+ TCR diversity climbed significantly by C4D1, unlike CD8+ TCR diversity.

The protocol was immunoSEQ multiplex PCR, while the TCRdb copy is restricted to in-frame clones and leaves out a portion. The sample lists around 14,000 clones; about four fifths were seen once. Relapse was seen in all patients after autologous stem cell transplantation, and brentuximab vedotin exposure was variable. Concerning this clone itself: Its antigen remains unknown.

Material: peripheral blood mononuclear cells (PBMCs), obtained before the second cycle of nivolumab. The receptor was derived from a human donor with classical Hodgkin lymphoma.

CDR3 amino acids: CASSPQGAGGEQYF. DNA of the CDR3: TGTGCCAGCTCACCCCAGGGGGCGGGCGGCGAGCAGTACTTC. V is TRBV18 and J is TRBJ2-7; 8 nucleotides match TRBD1. V shed 3 bases, J shed 6 bases, and the junction held 7 bases outside the gene matches. Germline-derived CDR1 and CDR2 are KGHSH and LQKENI. The CDR3 runs 14 residues.